A selection of T cell receptor beta chains follows, all from one sample in a study of glioma-infiltrating T cells. TCRdb passed the multiplex PCR reads through MiXCR, listing each CDR3 protein once. Altogether 100,000 to 150,000 distinct CDR3 sequences are present, roughly 25% being singletons, with the ten largest covering roughly 15%. Sequences were obtained from glioma tissue, nonneoplastic brain tissue, or PBMCs (not recorded which). The receptors were gathered from a human donor with low-grade glioma or glioblastoma, undergoing nonglioma brain surgery, or in good health (not recorded which). CDR3s include the opening cysteine and the closing phenylalanine or tryptophan.

j_gene,v_gene,CDR3aa
TRBJ2-7,TRBV9,CASSGPGQGAYEQYF
TRBJ1-6,TRBV20-1,CSARATGGFYNSPLHF
TRBJ2-6,TRBV5-1,CASSSILGSGANVLTF
TRBJ2-3,TRBV6-1,CASSPAPPLSVTDTQYF
TRBJ2-3,TRBV20-1,CSARDPARSDTQYF
TRBJ1-3,TRBV6-1,CASSTTKYTIYF
TRBJ2-5,TRBV7-9,CASSPGLAGLQETQYF
TRBJ2-1,TRBV7-9,CASSPRQTHEQFF
TRBJ2-3,TRBV12-3/TRBV12-4,CASSPTSGTTDTQYF
TRBJ2-3,TRBV19,CASSMLAVLGGYSTDTQYF
TRBJ1-1,TRBV19,CASRDGDRANTEAFF
TRBJ2-3,TRBV28,CASTQGLDTDTQYF
TRBJ1-4,TRBV20-1,CSAREALNEKLFF
TRBJ2-1,TRBV5-1,CASSLFNRSDNNEQFF
TRBJ2-7,TRBV6-1,CASSTQRTGQGAYEQYF
TRBJ2-1,TRBV6-1,CASSSTGNSYNEQFF
TRBJ2-3,TRBV6-1,CASGTSGNTDTQYF
TRBJ2-1,TRBV18,CASSPAGEPGLDEQFF
TRBJ1-2,TRBV10-3,CAITGQGGNYGYTF
TRBJ2-6,TRBV5-1,CASSFLSAALTSGANVLTF
TRBJ2-7,TRBV7-8,CASSPRDGSGNEQYF
TRBJ2-7,TRBV7-2,CASSLSGGGYEQYF
TRBJ1-2,TRBV19,CASLPGHPTLYGYTF
TRBJ2-2,TRBV7-3,CASSLRGVGSTGELFF
TRBJ2-2,TRBV6-1,CASSLQGANTGELFF
TRBJ2-3,TRBV7-9,CASEGERATDTQYF
TRBJ2-5,TRBV27,CASRVVPSGQTETQYF
TRBJ2-1,TRBV4-2,CASSHLTSGQNYNEQFF
TRBJ2-3,TRBV6-1,CASTLLAGGPDTQYF
TRBJ2-3,TRBV29-1,CSGRQSVSTDTQYF
TRBJ1-6,TRBV7-2,CASSFETNSPLHF
TRBJ2-7,TRBV6-1,CASSPGLAPYEQYF
TRBJ2-1,TRBV24-1,CATSAGEGGHFEQFF
TRBJ2-3,TRBV2,CASSVNMDGQEDTQYF
TRBJ2-5,TRBV29-1,CSTEMDRMETQYF
TRBJ1-1,TRBV6-1,CASSEIATGQTEAFF
TRBJ2-1,TRBV29-1,CGVEDQAGAMVNEQFF
TRBJ2-7,TRBV7-3,CASSLAGTSGRYPYEQYF
TRBJ1-5,TRBV2,CASSEMGLQAQPQHF
TRBJ2-2,TRBV2,CARGDREMAPGELFF
TRBJ2-3,TRBV5-4,CASSFTSGGDTQYF
TRBJ1-2,TRBV3-1,CASSQDRGNYGYTF
TRBJ1-1,TRBV6-1,CASRTGLMNTEAFF
TRBJ2-1,TRBV6-4,CASSDTLAGARNEQFF
TRBJ1-5,TRBV28,CASSPGNQPQHF
TRBJ2-7,TRBV5-5,CASSREGSYEQYF
TRBJ2-3,TRBV30,CAWSSDSVATQYF
TRBJ2-2,TRBV11-2,CASTRLANPGELFF
TRBJ2-1,TRBV27,CASWDGGSSYNEQFF
TRBJ2-7,TRBV6-6,CASSYSVAAYEQYF
TRBJ2-3,TRBV10-3,CAITRQGARDTQYF
TRBJ1-1,TRBV4-3,CASSHHFRGGGTEAFF
TRBJ2-1,TRBV18,CASSPTLPGQGAHNEQFF